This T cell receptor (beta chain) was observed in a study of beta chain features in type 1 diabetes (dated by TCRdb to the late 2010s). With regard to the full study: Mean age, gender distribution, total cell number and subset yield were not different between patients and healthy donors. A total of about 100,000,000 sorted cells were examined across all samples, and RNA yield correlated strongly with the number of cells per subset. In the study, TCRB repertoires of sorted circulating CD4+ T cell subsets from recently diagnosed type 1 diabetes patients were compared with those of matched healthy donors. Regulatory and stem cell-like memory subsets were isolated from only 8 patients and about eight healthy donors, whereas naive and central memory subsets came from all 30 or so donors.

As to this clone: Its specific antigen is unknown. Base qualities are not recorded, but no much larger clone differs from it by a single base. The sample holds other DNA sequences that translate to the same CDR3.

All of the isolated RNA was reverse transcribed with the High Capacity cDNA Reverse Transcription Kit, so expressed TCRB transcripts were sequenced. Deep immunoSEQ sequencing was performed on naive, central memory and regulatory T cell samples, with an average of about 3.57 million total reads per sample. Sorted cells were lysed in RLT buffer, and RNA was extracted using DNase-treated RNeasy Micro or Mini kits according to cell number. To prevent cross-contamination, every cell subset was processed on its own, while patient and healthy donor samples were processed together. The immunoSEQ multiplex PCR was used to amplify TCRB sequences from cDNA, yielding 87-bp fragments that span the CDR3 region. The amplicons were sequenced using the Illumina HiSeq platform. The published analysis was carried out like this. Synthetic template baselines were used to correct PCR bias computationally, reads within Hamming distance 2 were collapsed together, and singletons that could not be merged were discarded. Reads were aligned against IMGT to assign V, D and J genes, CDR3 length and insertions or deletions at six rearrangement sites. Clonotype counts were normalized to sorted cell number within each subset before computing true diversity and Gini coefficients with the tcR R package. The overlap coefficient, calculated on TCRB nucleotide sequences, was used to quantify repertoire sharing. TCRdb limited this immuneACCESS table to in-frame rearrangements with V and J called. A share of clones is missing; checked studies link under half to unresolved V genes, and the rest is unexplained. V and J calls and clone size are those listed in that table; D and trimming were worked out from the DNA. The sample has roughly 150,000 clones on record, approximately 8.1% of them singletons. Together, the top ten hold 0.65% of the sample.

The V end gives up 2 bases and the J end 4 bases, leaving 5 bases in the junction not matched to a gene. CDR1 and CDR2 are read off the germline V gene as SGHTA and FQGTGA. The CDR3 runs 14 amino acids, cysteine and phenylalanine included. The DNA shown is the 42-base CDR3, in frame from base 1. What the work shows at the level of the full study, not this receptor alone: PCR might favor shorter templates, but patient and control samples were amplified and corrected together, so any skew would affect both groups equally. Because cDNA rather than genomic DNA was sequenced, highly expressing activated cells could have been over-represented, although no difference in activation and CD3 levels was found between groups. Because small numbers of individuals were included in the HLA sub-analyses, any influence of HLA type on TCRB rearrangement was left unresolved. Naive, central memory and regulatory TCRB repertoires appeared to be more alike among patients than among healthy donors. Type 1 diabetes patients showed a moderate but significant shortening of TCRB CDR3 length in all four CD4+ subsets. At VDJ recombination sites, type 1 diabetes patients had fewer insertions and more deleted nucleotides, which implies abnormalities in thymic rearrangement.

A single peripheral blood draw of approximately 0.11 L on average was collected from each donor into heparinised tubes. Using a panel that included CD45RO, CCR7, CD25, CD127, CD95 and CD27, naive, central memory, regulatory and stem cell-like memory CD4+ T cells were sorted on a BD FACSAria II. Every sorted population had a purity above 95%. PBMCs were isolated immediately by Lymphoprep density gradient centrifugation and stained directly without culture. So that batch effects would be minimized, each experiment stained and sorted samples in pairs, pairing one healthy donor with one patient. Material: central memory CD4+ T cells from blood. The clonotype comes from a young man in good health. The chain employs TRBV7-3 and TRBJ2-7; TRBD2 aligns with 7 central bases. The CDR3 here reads CASSLVGRAYEQYF. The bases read TGTGCCAGCAGCTTAGTTGGGAGGGCGTACGAGCAGTACTTC.